What follows are 10 T cell receptor beta chains derived from one specimen sequenced in a study of T cells in Graves' hyperthyroidism and ophthalmopathy. RNA transcripts were the template for amplifying TCR beta CDR3 regions. A set of HTBI primers served as the primers for a first-round RT-PCR of the TCR CDR3. TCRdb re-analysed the multiplex PCR reads in MiXCR, keeping a single row per CDR3 protein. Of 560,000 or so distinct CDR3 sequences in the sample, 20% are singletons; the top ten hold roughly 44%. The sample consisted of blood. These receptor sequences come from a man aged 35 to 55 with Graves' ophthalmopathy.

J is TRBJ1-5 and V is TRBV12-5; the D is unclear. In germline, CDR1 is LGHNT, CDR2 FRNRAP. Trimming removed 8 bases at V and 2 bases at J, with 13 bases between. CDR3 length: 14 residues. The CDR3: CASPLTGGNQPQHF. Here the CDR3 DNA reads TGTGCTAGTCCGCTCACGGGTGGCAATCAGCCCCAGCATTTT. Full variable domain (remainder filled in from reference TRBV12-5 and TRBJ1-5): DARVTQTPRHKVTEMGQEVTMRCQPILGHNTVFWYRQTMMQGLELLAYFRNRAPLDDSGMPKDRFSAEMPDATLATLKIQPSEPRDSAVYFCASPLTGGNQPQHFGDGTRLSIL.

V gene TRBV20-1 combines with J gene TRBJ1-5; the match to TRBD1 covers 9 bases. Germline loops: CDR1 DFQATT, CDR2 SNEGSKA (reference sequence). The CDR3 consists of 13 residues. V lost 3 bases and J lost 6; bases outside the gene matches: 3. The CDR3 DNA follows: TGCAGTGCTAGGGGACAGGGTTTTCAGCCCCAGCATTTT. Protein product: CSARGQGFQPQHF.

This clonotype appeared a single time. CDR3 loop: CASSEGPFVAADNEQFF. CDR3 nucleotides: TGTGCCAGCAGCGAGGGCCCTTTCGTAGCGGCTGACAATGAGCAGTTCTTC. The rearrangement links TRBV9 to TRBJ2-1; a weak D match, TRBD2 (6 bases). CDR1 is SGDLS and CDR2 is YYNGEE in the germline V gene. Trimming removed 3 bases at V and 5 bases at J, with 21 bases between. The CDR3 is 17 residues long.

This clonotype has a handful of counts. This rearrangement joins TRBV7-2 to TRBJ1-2; no firm D call. Per the germline V gene, CDR1 is SGHTA and CDR2 is FQGNSA. V shed 5 bases and J shed 2 bases, with 15 bases lying between them. The CDR3 is made up of 15 amino acids. The CDR3 loop is CASSPPEKRNYGYTF. CDR3 nucleotide sequence: TGTGCCAGCAGCCCCCCCGAGAAAAGGAACTATGGCTACACCTTC. Looking up the rest from reference TRBV7-2 and TRBJ1-2 gives the full variable domain: GAGVSQSPSNKVTEKGKDVELRCDPISGHTALYWYRQSLGQGLEFLIYFQGNSAPDKSGLPSDRFSAERTGGSVSTLTIQRTQQEDSAVYLCASSPPEKRNYGYTFGSGTRLTVV.

This clonotype came up a few times. The gene calls are TRBV30 and TRBJ2-7, with D perhaps being TRBD1 or TRBD2 (6 bases each). Trimming cost V 1 base and J 2 bases, with 15 bases left between them. The V gene's germline CDR1 is GTSNPN and CDR2 SVGIG (reference sequence). This CDR3 is built from 15 residues. The CDR3, as DNA: TGTGCCTGGAGTGCAGGCCGGGGGCGAACCTACGAGCAGTACTTC. This translates into CAWSAGRGRTYEQYF.

V is TRBV6-4 and J is TRBJ2-1, with 9 bases identical to TRBD2. Trimming at V came to 0 bases and at J to 4 bases, leaving 1 base not matched to a gene. Germline V gene lookup returns CDR1 MRHNA and CDR2 SNTAGT. The CDR3 has 15 amino acids. The CDR3: CASSDSAGGYNEQFF. The CDR3, as DNA: TGTGCCAGCAGTGACTCAGCGGGGGGTTACAATGAGCAGTTCTTC.

This clonotype was detected a few times. The chain recombines TRBV6-1 with TRBJ1-6, with a possible D match to TRBD1 (5 bases). Germline V gene data show CDR1 as MNHNS and CDR2 as SASEGT. CDR3 length: 18 amino acids. V was clipped by 5 bases and J by 0 bases, with 17 bases between them. CDR3 region: CASSLVAEGSSYNSPLHF. The CDR3 nucleotides are TGTGCCAGCAGTTTAGTCGCTGAGGGGAGCTCCTATAATTCACCCCTCCACTTT.

The chain has TRBV6-2 or TRBV6-3 and TRBJ2-7; 8 bases agree with TRBD2. Germline V gene data show CDR1 as MNHEY and CDR2 as SVGEGT. Trimming cost V 0 bases and J 2 bases; bases outside gene matches: 3. The CDR3 consists of 15 residues. For the CDR3, the DNA is TGTGCCAGCAGTTACTCGGGCGGGAGGCCCTACGAGCAGTACTTC. Its translation is CASSYSGGRPYEQYF.

This clonotype was observed many times. The gene calls are TRBV10-3 and TRBJ2-7; D is ambiguous. This CDR3 has 13 amino acids. Germline CDR1 and CDR2: ENHRY and SYGVKD. The V gene lost 5 bases and the J gene lost 3 bases, with 11 bases spanning the gap. In nucleotides, the CDR3 is TGTGCCATCAGTCAACGACCGAACTACGAGCAGTACTTC. As protein: CAISQRPNYEQYF.

This clonotype has a handful of counts. The CDR3 nucleotides are TGCGCCAGCAAGGGGGGACAGGCCCTTCTGAGCTCTGGGGCCAACGTCCTGACTTTC. This codes for CASKGGQALLSSGANVLTF. This rearrangement joins TRBV5-1 to TRBJ2-6; 8 bases match TRBD1. V was clipped by 6 bases and J by 0 bases; unmatched bases: 14. Germline V CDR1 and CDR2: SGHRS, YFSETQ. The CDR3 is made up of 19 amino acids.